Below, 25 T cell receptor beta chains from the same sample are listed, as sequenced in a study of beta chain features in type 1 diabetes. What was sequenced were expressed TCRB transcripts, since all of the isolated RNA had been reverse transcribed. Profiling relied on immunoSEQ multiplex PCR, and the TCRdb table lists in-frame clones only, not all of them. The sample yields about 470,000 clones, over 25% seen once. Sequencing was done on a sample of naive CD4+ T cells from blood. The receptors stem from a man between 18 and 35 years old in good health.

This clone was observed a handful of times. The gene calls are TRBV29-1 and TRBJ2-2; D ambiguous. Deletions cut 5 bases from V and 7 bases from J, with 14 bases between. The CDR3 is 13 residues long. The germline V gene has CDR1 SQVTM and CDR2 ANQGSEA. The CDR3: CSVLHPPGGELFF. For the CDR3, the DNA is TGCAGCGTTCTTCACCCCCCAGGCGGGGAGCTGTTTTTT.

The chain is built from TRBV7-9 and TRBJ2-1; D is perhaps TRBD2 (6 bases). V was clipped by 1 base and J by 6 bases, with 13 bases between them. The CDR3 spans 15 residues. Germline V CDR1 and CDR2: SEHNR, FQNEAQ (reference sequence). In DNA, the CDR3 is TGTGCCAGCAGCTTAGTCCGACTAGTGATCAATGAGCAGTTCTTC. It is translated as CASSLVRLVINEQFF.

This clone was recorded a few times. CDR3 in DNA: TGTGCCAGCAGTTCCCCCATGGGGTCCCACTACGAGCAGTACTTC. This translates into CASSSPMGSHYEQYF. The chain couples TRBV28 to TRBJ2-7; D remains ambiguous. The V gene lost 4 bases and the J gene lost 3 bases, with 16 bases spanning the gap. This CDR3 is built from 15 residues. CDR1 MDHEN and CDR2 SYDVKM come from the germline V gene.

V usage is TRBV6-5 and J usage is TRBJ2-1; D is undetermined. The CDR3 sequence is 16 residues long. V lost 0 bases and J 2 bases, leaving 11 bases between the germline ends. The germline CDR1 and CDR2 sequences are MNHEY and SVGAGI. Here the CDR3 reads CASSYSPLSAYNEQFF. In nucleotides, the CDR3 is TGTGCCAGCAGTTACTCTCCCCTGAGCGCCTACAATGAGCAGTTCTTC.

This clone was detected only a few times. The genes are TRBV30 and TRBJ2-1; perhaps TRBD2 as D (5 bases). Per germline, CDR1 GTSNPN and CDR2 SVGIG (reference sequence). This CDR3 comprises 16 residues. V lost 0 bases, J lost 0 bases, and 12 bases lay in between. CDR3 in DNA: TGTGCCTGGAGTGTTCTGGACTCCCGCTCCTACAATGAGCAGTTCTTC. Translated, it gives CAWSVLDSRSYNEQFF.

The chain has TRBV7-9 and TRBJ2-1, with D hard to call. Germline assignment: CDR1 SEHNR and CDR2 FQNEAQ (reference sequence). CDR3 length: 13 amino acids. V lost 1 base and J 4 bases, leaving 5 bases between the germline ends. The CDR3 nucleotides read TGTGCCAGCAGCTTAGTTGCATACAATGAGCAGTTCTTC. The encoded protein is CASSLVAYNEQFF.

This chain connects TRBV30 to TRBJ1-1; no firm D call. Germline V gives CDR1 GTSNPN, CDR2 SVGIG (reference sequence). This CDR3 contains 11 residues. Trimming took 2 bases from V and 6 from J, leaving 7 bases between them. CDR3 protein: CAWSYEAEAFF. In DNA, the CDR3 is TGTGCCTGGAGTTATGAGGCTGAAGCTTTCTTT.

The chain combines TRBV5-4 with TRBJ1-1, with D unresolved. V was pared by 2 bases and J by 2 bases, with 10 bases between. The CDR3 is 14 amino acids. Per germline, CDR1 SGHNT and CDR2 YYREEE (reference sequence). The CDR3, as DNA: TGTGCCAGCAGCTTTCTCAGTCAAAACACTGAAGCTTTCTTT. Amino acids: CASSFLSQNTEAFF.

The chain joins TRBV7-2 to TRBJ2-2; no firm D call. The CDR3 consists of 15 residues. CDR1 and CDR2 from the germline V gene are SGHTA and FQGNSA. The ends were cut back, 0 bases at V and 4 bases at J, with 9 bases in the middle. CDR3 protein: CASSLAPGSTGELFF. The CDR3 nucleotides read TGTGCCAGCAGCTTAGCCCCCGGGTCCACCGGGGAGCTGTTTTTT.

This clone was recorded a few times. The chain links TRBV29-1 to TRBJ2-5; 9 bases align to TRBD2. Trimming cost V 3 bases and J 6 bases; bases outside gene matches: 11. The CDR3 consists of 15 residues. CDR1 and CDR2 from the germline V gene are SQVTM and ANQGSEA. The CDR3: CSVESSGKGVKTQYF. The DNA for the CDR3 is TGCAGCGTTGAGTCTAGCGGGAAGGGTGTAAAGACCCAGTACTTC.

This clone was picked up a small number of times. This chain joins TRBV30 and TRBJ1-5, with TRBD1 matching 8 bases. V lost 5 bases and J lost 7; bases outside the gene matches: 16. CDR1 and CDR2 from the germline V gene are GTSNPN and SVGIG (reference sequence). The CDR3 extends over 16 amino acids. CDR3 amino acids: CAWRAPGGSLGQPQHF. The CDR3 region has the DNA TGTGCCTGGCGTGCTCCAGGGGGCTCATTGGGCCAGCCCCAGCATTTT.

The chain is built from TRBV28 and TRBJ2-7; D is uncertain. Trimming cost V 3 bases and J 1 base, with 7 bases left between them. CDR3 length: 13 residues. The germline V gene has CDR1 MDHEN and CDR2 SYDVKM. Written as DNA, the CDR3 is TGTGCCAGCAGTTTCCTCAGATCCTACGAGCAGTACTTC. Translating gives CASSFLRSYEQYF.

This clone was recorded a few times. The chain is built from TRBV5-1 and TRBJ2-7; the D is unclear. The germline V gene has CDR1 SGHRS and CDR2 YFSETQ. The CDR3 sequence is 12 residues long. V was trimmed by 0 bases and J by 6 bases, leaving 7 bases between them. CDR3 region: CASSLESLEQYF. CDR3 sequence (DNA): TGCGCCAGCAGCTTGGAATCCCTCGAGCAGTACTTC.

This clone was observed a handful of times. V gene TRBV4-2 combines with J gene TRBJ1-4; D might be TRBD1 (6 bases). The CDR3 has 15 residues. Germline CDR1 is LGHNA and CDR2 is YNFKEQ. V was pared by 4 bases and J by 7 bases, with 16 bases between. For the CDR3, the DNA is TGTGCCAGCAGCCCCGAGGGCAGGGGCGGTGAAAAACTGTTTTTT. Translating gives CASSPEGRGGEKLFF.

This sequence joins TRBV18 and TRBJ2-5; 9 bases line up with TRBD1. The J call may not be correct, given that the DNA end is closer to TRBJ2-7. Germline CDR1 and CDR2: KGHSH and LQKENI. CDR3 length equals 14 residues. This chain's CDR3 is CASSPGDRVHEQYF. The CDR3 DNA reads as TGTGCCAGCTCACCCGGGGACAGGGTTCACGAGCAGTACTTC.

A single count supports this clone. The genes are TRBV5-1 and TRBJ1-4; 7 bases match TRBD1. Per germline, CDR1 SGHRS and CDR2 YFSETQ. The V gene end was trimmed by 4 bases and the J gene end by 8 bases; junction bases not matched to a gene: 5. The CDR3 totals 13 residues. The CDR3 is CASSGTATEKLFF. The CDR3 region has the DNA TGCGCCAGCAGCGGGACAGCTACCGAAAAACTGTTTTTT.

This clone was recorded a few times. The V call is TRBV30, the J call TRBJ2-7; TRBD1 matches at 9 bases. Germline V gives CDR1 GTSNPN, CDR2 SVGIG (reference sequence). The CDR3 spans 13 residues. Trimming took 3 bases from V and 6 from J; bases not matched to a gene: 6. The CDR3, as DNA: TGTGCCTGGAGGGGCCCGACAGGGGGCGAGCAGTACTTC. It encodes CAWRGPTGGEQYF.

This clone has just a few counts. This rearrangement joins TRBV7-9 to TRBJ2-5, with 10 bases identical to TRBD2. With 11 bases clipped from V and 6 bases from J, the junction kept 15 bases outside the gene matches. This CDR3 is built from 15 residues. Germline V CDR1 and CDR2: SEHNR, FQNEAQ (reference sequence). CDR3: CASERGLAGDQTQYF. CDR3 coding DNA: TGTGCCTCTGAGAGGGGGCTAGCGGGAGACCAGACCCAGTACTTC.

With regard to this clone: The sample carries other DNA sequences with the same CDR3. V and J are TRBV25-1 and TRBJ2-3, with D tentatively TRBD1 (5 bases). The CDR3 length is 13 residues. Per the germline V gene, CDR1 is MGHDK and CDR2 is SYGVNS. V lost 4 bases, J lost 1 base, and 6 bases lay in between. The CDR3 DNA reads as TGTGCCAGCAGTGTGACAGGCACAGATACGCAGTATTTT. The encoded protein is CASSVTGTDTQYF.

The chain couples TRBV5-5 to TRBJ2-4; D uncertain. Trimming cost V 4 bases and J 2 bases, with 10 bases left between them. CDR1 is SGHKS and CDR2 is YYEKEE in the germline V gene (reference sequence). This CDR3 region has 14 residues. The CDR3 nucleotides read TGTGCCAGCAGCACCGGGTCTCCCAAAAACATTCAGTACTTC. Its protein is CASSTGSPKNIQYF.

This clone was picked up a small number of times. This chain links TRBV4-3 with TRBJ2-6, with a possible D match to TRBD1 (7 bases). The CDR3 spans 18 residues. V shed 0 bases and J shed 1 base, with 13 bases lying between them. The germline V gene encodes CDR1 LGHNA and CDR2 YSLEER. The CDR3 region is CASSQEAQGRSGANVLTF. The CDR3 DNA is TGCGCCAGCAGCCAAGAGGCACAGGGGAGGTCTGGGGCCAACGTCCTGACTTTC.

The chain combines TRBV2 with TRBJ1-2, with TRBD1 as a possible D gene (5 bases). CDR3 length equals 17 residues. CDR1 is SNHLY and CDR2 is FYNNEI in the germline V gene. V dropped 6 bases and J dropped 0 bases, with 20 bases sitting between them. The CDR3 DNA reads TGTGCCAGCAGACCGCCGGGACGCCTTAATACTAACTATGGCTACACCTTC. This gives the protein CASRPPGRLNTNYGYTF.

This sequence joins TRBV5-5 and TRBJ1-5, with D possibly being TRBD1 (6 bases). Trimming removed 4 bases at V and 6 bases at J, with 17 bases between. CDR1 is SGHKS, CDR2 YYEKEE, per germline (reference sequence). This CDR3 has 15 residues. In DNA, the CDR3 is TGTGCCAGCAGCCCCGCGACAGGCCCAGGTCAGCCCCAGCATTTT. It is translated as CASSPATGPGQPQHF.

This clone was observed a few times. This chain connects TRBV28 to TRBJ2-6, with D unclear. Trimming stripped 6 bases from V and 0 bases from J, with 12 bases between. The CDR3 loop spans 16 amino acids. Germline lookup yields CDR1 MDHEN and CDR2 SYDVKM. This chain's CDR3 is CASSLNSISGANVLTF. CDR3 DNA sequence: TGTGCCAGCAGCTTAAACTCCATCTCTGGGGCCAACGTCCTGACTTTC.

The chain carries TRBV29-1 and TRBJ2-1; D gene unclear. From germline, CDR1 is SQVTM and CDR2 ANQGSEA. V dropped 5 bases and J dropped 6 bases, with 11 bases sitting between them. This CDR3 is built from 12 residues. This CDR3 reads CSVPAGFNEQFF. The CDR3 bases are TGCAGCGTTCCGGCTGGGTTCAATGAGCAGTTCTTC.